The sequence of this T cell receptor beta chain was determined in a study of Tregs in tolerant kidney transplant recipients. The overall study: Mixed chimerism was transient after nonmyeloablative marrow transplants from related graft donors.

Clones were read by immunoSEQ multiplex PCR, and TCRdb kept only the in-frame ones, dropping some. Here the sample spans more than 60,000 clones, about 89% being singletons. Thawed PBMCs were FACS-sorted into unstimulated CD4+CD25+CD127- regulatory T cells, CD4+CD25- non-regulatory cells, CD4 and CD8 cells. To note about this clone: What it recognizes is unknown.

Germline CDR1 SGHNT, CDR2 YYREEE (reference sequence). The CDR3 runs 15 residues. V was trimmed by 0 bases and J by 5 bases, leaving 11 bases between them. Findings and limits, study-wide: The small number of patients limits these findings pending further validation. Changing PCR primers prevented nucleotide comparison between some patients' samples.

J is TRBJ2-2 and V is TRBV5-4; D not certain. The sequence came from a human donor who received a combined kidney and bone marrow transplant. The sequenced sample was CD4+ T cells from blood, obtained before the transplant. CDR3 DNA sequence: TGTGCCAGCAGCTTGGCAGGTGATGGGACCGGGGAGCTGTTTTTT. It yields the protein CASSLAGDGTGELFF. The full variable domain, its missing parts supplied by reference TRBV5-4 and TRBJ2-2, is ETGVTQSPTHLIKTRGQQVTLRCSSQSGHNTVSWYQQALGQGPQFIFQYYREEENGRGNFPPRFSGLQFPNYSSELNVNALELDDSALYLCASSLAGDGTGELFFGEGSRLTVL.